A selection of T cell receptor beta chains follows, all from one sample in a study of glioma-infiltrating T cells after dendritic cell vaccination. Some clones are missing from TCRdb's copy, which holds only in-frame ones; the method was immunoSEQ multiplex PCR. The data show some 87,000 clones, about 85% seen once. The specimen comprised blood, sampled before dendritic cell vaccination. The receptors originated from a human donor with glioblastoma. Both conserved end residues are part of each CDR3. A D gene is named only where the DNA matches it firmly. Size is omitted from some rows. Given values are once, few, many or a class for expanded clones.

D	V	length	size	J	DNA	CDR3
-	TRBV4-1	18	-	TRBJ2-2	TGCGCCAGCAGCCAAGATACCTGGCTTATCGCGAACACCGGGGAGCTGTTTTTT	CASSQDTWLIANTGELFF
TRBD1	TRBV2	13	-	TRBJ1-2	TGTGCCAGCAGGCCGGGACAGGGGAATGGCTACACCTTC	CASRPGQGNGYTF
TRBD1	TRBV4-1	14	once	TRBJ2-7	TGCGCCAGCAGCCCAGGACAGGGGTACTACGAGCAGTACTTC	CASSPGQGYYEQYF
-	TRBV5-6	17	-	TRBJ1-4	TGTGCCAGCAGCCCATTCAGCATCCGGGGGACTAATGAAAAACTGTTTTTT	CASSPFSIRGTNEKLFF
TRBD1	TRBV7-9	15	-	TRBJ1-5	TGTGCCAGCAGCTCTACAGGGGGCGTCGGCCAGCCCCAGCATTTT	CASSSTGGVGQPQHF
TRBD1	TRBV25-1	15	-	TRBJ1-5	TGTGCCAGCAGCACCCCACGACAGGGCGCCCAGCCCCAGCATTTT	CASSTPRQGAQPQHF
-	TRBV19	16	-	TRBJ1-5	TGTGCCAGTAGTATCATCGACTTGGGGGGTCGCCAGCCCCAGCATTTT	CASSIIDLGGRQPQHF
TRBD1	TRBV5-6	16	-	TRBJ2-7	TGTGCCAGCAGCCCGGGGGCGGGACAGGGGGCATACGAGCAGTACTTC	CASSPGAGQGAYEQYF
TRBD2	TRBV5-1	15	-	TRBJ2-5	TGCGCCAGCAGCCTAGCGGGCCGGAACCAAGAGACCCAGTACTTC	CASSLAGRNQETQYF
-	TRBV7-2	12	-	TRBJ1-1	TGTGCCAGCAGCCAATTCGGCGGGGAAGCTTTCTTT	CASSQFGGEAFF
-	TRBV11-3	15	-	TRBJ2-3	TGTGCCAGCAGCGACAAGGGGGTAGTTACAGATACGCAGTATTTT	CASSDKGVVTDTQYF
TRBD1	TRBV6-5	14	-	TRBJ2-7	TGTGCCAGCAGATTTAAGACAGGGATCTACGAGCAGTACTTC	CASRFKTGIYEQYF
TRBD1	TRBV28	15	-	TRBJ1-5	TGTGCCAGCAGTTTAGGGGACAGGGTAAACCAGCCCCAGCATTTT	CASSLGDRVNQPQHF
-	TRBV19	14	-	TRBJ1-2	TGTGCCAGTACCCCTCGCGAGGGCGGCTATGGCTACACCTTC	CASTPREGGYGYTF
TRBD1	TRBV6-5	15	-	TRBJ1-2	TGTGCCAGCAGTTACTCCGGGACAGGAGGCTATGGCTACACCTTC	CASSYSGTGGYGYTF
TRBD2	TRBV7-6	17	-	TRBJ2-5	TGTGCCAGCAGCTCCGGACTAGCGGGAGGGTACCAAGAGACCCAGTACTTC	CASSSGLAGGYQETQYF
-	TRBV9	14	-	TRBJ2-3	TGTGCCAGCAGCGTAGGCGTCGTCCCAGATACGCAGTATTTT	CASSVGVVPDTQYF
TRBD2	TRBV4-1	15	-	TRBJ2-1	TGCGCCAGCAGCCCTAGCGGGGGAGTCTACAATGAGCAGTTCTTC	CASSPSGGVYNEQFF
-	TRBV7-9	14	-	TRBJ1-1	TGTGCCAGCAGCTTATTGGCCGAGAACACTGAAGCTTTCTTT	CASSLLAENTEAFF
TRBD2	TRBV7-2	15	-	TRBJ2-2	TGTGCCAGCAGCTGGACTAGCGGGGTTACCGGGGAGCTGTTTTTT	CASSWTSGVTGELFF
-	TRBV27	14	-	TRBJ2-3	TGTGCCAGCACACTTGGGACACTCGCAGATACGCAGTATTTT	CASTLGTLADTQYF
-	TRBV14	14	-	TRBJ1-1	TGTGCCAGCAGCCAGTCCAGGGGACACACTGAAGCTTTCTTT	CASSQSRGHTEAFF
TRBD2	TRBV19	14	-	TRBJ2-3	TGTGCCAGTAGTTCCGGTACTAGCGGGACTACGCAGTATTTT	CASSSGTSGTTQYF
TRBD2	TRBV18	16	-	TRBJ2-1	TGTGCCAGCTCACCATTAGCGGGGGGCCGCTACAATGAGCAGTTCTTC	CASSPLAGGRYNEQFF
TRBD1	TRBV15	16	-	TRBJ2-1	TGTGCCACCAGCCCCTCGACAGGGTTCACCTACAATGAGCAGTTCTTC	CATSPSTGFTYNEQFF
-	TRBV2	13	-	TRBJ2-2	TGTGCCAGCAGTGAGGGGGGAACCGGGGAGCTGTTTTTT	CASSEGGTGELFF
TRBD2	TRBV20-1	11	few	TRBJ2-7	TGCAGTGCTGAACTAGCGGGCCCCCAGTACTTC	CSAELAGPQYF
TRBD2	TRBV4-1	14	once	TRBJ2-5	TGCGCCAGCAGCCACGCTAGCGGGAGAGAGACCCAGTACTTC	CASSHASGRETQYF
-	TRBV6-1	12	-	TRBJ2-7	TGTGCCAGCAGTGACCGAGGGCTCGAGCAGTACTTC	CASSDRGLEQYF
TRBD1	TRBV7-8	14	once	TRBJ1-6	TGTGCCAGCAGCTGGGGACAGGGAGATTCACCCCTCCACTTT	CASSWGQGDSPLHF
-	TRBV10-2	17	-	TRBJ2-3	TGCGCCAGCAGTGAGGTTTCCCGCACAGGGCACACAGATACGCAGTATTTT	CASSEVSRTGHTDTQYF
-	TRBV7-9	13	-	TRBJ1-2	TGTGCCAGCAGCTCCGCAGGGAACTATGGCTACACCTTC	CASSSAGNYGYTF
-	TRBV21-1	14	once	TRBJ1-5	TGTGCCAGCAGCAACGGGACAGGGGACCAGCCCCAGCATTTT	CASSNGTGDQPQHF
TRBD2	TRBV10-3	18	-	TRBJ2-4	TGTGCCATCAGTGAGTCGCCTAGCGGGGGGCTAGCCAAAAACATTCAGTACTTC	CAISESPSGGLAKNIQYF
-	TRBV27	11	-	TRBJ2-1	TGTGCCAGCAGTCGCGGAACAATGCAGTTCTTC	CASSRGTMQFF
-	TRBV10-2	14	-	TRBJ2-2	TGCGCCAGCAGTGATGTTCGGGGCACCGGGGAGCTGTTTTTT	CASSDVRGTGELFF
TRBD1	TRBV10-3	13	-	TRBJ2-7	TGTGCCATCTCGGGGACAGTGTCCTACGAGCAGTACTTC	CAISGTVSYEQYF
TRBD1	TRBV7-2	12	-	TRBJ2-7	TGTGCCAGCAGCTTAGCGCGACAGGGACAGTACTTC	CASSLARQGQYF
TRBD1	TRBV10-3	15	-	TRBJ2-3	TGTGCCATCAGCGCCGGACAGGGTAGAACAGATACGCAGTATTTT	CAISAGQGRTDTQYF
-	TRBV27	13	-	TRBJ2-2	TGTGCCAGCAGTTCCTGGGGGGCCGGGGAGCTGTTTTTT	CASSSWGAGELFF
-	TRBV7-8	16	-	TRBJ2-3	TGTGCCAGCAGCTTCTCCGGGACATCCATCACAGATACGCAGTATTTT	CASSFSGTSITDTQYF
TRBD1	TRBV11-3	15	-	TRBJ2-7	TGTGCCAGCAGCTCGGGGACAGGGGCTAACTACGAGCAGTACTTC	CASSSGTGANYEQYF
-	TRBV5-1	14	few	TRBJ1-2	TGCGCCAGCAGCTTGCTAACAGGGAACTATGGCTACACCTTC	CASSLLTGNYGYTF
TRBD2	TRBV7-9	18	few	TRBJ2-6	TGTGCCAGCAGCCCAACAGCCGGGCGGGAGTATGGGGCCAACGTCCTGACTTTC	CASSPTAGREYGANVLTF
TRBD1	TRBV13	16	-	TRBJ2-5	TGTGCCAGCAGCCGGGGGGGACAGGGGGGCGTGGAGACCCAGTACTTC	CASSRGGQGGVETQYF
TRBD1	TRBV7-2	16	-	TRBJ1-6	TGTGCCAGCACGCACAGGGGCGGTCCATATAATTCACCCCTCCACTTT	CASTHRGGPYNSPLHF
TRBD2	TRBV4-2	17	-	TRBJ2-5	TGTGCCAGCAGCCAAGAGAGAGGGGCTAGCGGACTAGAGACCCAGTACTTC	CASSQERGASGLETQYF